There are many counts of the clone carrying this TCR beta chain. The antigen remains unidentified. This record belongs to a study of CD8 T cells in ankylosing spondylitis. The ends were cut back, 1 base at V and 6 bases at J, with 10 bases in the middle. The V gene's germline CDR1 is SGHKS and CDR2 YYEKEE (reference sequence). There are 13 residues in the CDR3. The study, taken as a whole, reports: Seemingly characteristic of ankylosing spondylitis blood was a TCR beta motif consisting of under ten highly homologous variants.

TCRdb redid the calling of the 5' RACE reads with MiXCR, one entry per CDR3 protein. Of some 450,000 distinct CDR3 sequences in the sample, 15% to 20% were seen once. The receptor comes from a male donor with ankylosing spondylitis. The chain recombines TRBV5-5 with TRBJ1-2; no clear D. Sequenced sample: blood, either unsorted or a sorted T cell fraction (not recorded which). The CDR3 sequence is CASSLRESHGYTF. CDR3 nucleotide sequence: TGTGCCAGCAGCTTGAGGGAGAGTCATGGCTACACCTTC.